One sample yielded the 2 T cell receptor beta chains listed below, sequenced in a study of blood T cell repertoires in COVID-19 (dated by TCRdb to about 2020). Library generation was performed with the immunoSEQ multiplex PCR assay. TCRdb re-hosts the immuneACCESS table, in-frame sequences only. Its copies lack some clones; in the studies checked, an unresolved V gene accounts for under half of them, and the cause for the rest is not known. The sample profile shows around 170,000 clones; under 90% of them were found once. The top ten clonotypes cover about 12% of the sample. The sequenced sample was PBMCs or T cells enriched from blood (not recorded which). The receptors shown here come from a man aged 50-60 years who had recovered from COVID-19.

The chain links TRBV27 to TRBJ2-1; D remains unclear. CDR3 length: 15 residues. The V end lost 0 bases, the J end lost 7 bases, and 13 bases lay between the germline ends. In germline, CDR1 is MNHEY, CDR2 SMNVEV (reference sequence). CDR3 DNA: TGTGCCAGCAGTTTATCGAGGAGTTTCCGGAATGAGCAGTTCTTC. Protein sequence: CASSLSRSFRNEQFF.

This chain joins TRBV3-1 (or the pseudogene TRBV3-2) and TRBJ2-5; unclear D gene. Looked up from germline, CDR1 is LGHDT and CDR2 is YNNKEL (reference sequence). The CDR3 is 14 amino acids. Trimming took 2 bases from V and 4 from J, leaving 11 bases between them. The chain's CDR3 is CASSQNPQAETQYF. The CDR3 region has the DNA TGTGCCAGCAGCCAAAATCCCCAGGCAGAGACCCAGTACTTC.